One TCR beta chain is described in this entry. Its target is not known. Sequence at one end of the junction differs from germline and may be a read error. For the second PCR, which ran for about 7 to 11 cycles, a sample-barcoded 5' primer and a J-beta primer mix were used. A template-switch adaptor that had 12 random nucleotides put a tag on each cDNA molecule. TCRdb redid the calling of the 5' RACE reads with MiXCR, one entry per CDR3 protein. This sample has fewer than 2,000,000 distinct CDR3 sequences; 34% occur once, and the top ten carry about 11%. The record originates from a study of blood T cells in healthy people across ages. Study overall: About one barcoded beta molecule per two T cells was the capture yield of template switching. General observations from the study: TCR beta diversity was tightly associated with the proportion of naive T cells.

Germline assignment: CDR1 ENHRY and CDR2 SYGVKD. The CDR3 sequence is 14 residues long. The sequenced material came from blood. The gene calls are TRBV10-3 and TRBJ2-5; D gene uncertain. The sequence was obtained from a woman under 40 in good health. This chain's CDR3 is CAIGDPSGQETQYF. In DNA form, the CDR3 reads TGTGCCATCGGTGACCCGAGTGGGCAAGAGACCCAGTACTTC.